The rows below give T cell receptor beta chains drawn from one sample of a study of blood T cells in healthy people across ages. TCRdb passed the 5' RACE reads through MiXCR, listing each CDR3 protein once. The sample yields about 830,000 distinct CDR3 sequences, about 62% seen once. Sequenced sample: blood. Source of these receptors: a man aged 25-45 years in good health. Each CDR3 is given with its conserved first and last residue. A D gene is named only where the DNA matches it firmly. Size tells how often a clone was seen (once, few, many) or the class of an expanded clone, and some rows leave it out.

DNA,CDR3,V,D,size,J
TGTGCCAGCAGTTTGGGGGGAGGGCACAATGAGCAGTTCTTC,CASSLGGGHNEQFF,TRBV28,TRBD2,.,TRBJ2-1
TGTGCCAGCAGCCAGAGAGGGAATGAAGCTTTCTTT,CASSQRGNEAFF,TRBV4-2,.,.,TRBJ1-1
TGTGCCAGCAGCGCCAACAGGGGGGCTCAGCCCCAGCATTTT,CASSANRGAQPQHF,TRBV9,TRBD1,.,TRBJ1-5
TGTGCCAGCAGTGGGACTAGCGGGAGAGAAGAGACCCAGTACTTC,CASSGTSGREETQYF,TRBV28,TRBD2,.,TRBJ2-5
TGTGCCACCAGTAAACCCGACAGCTACGAGCAGTACTTC,CATSKPDSYEQYF,TRBV15,.,.,TRBJ2-7
TGTGCCACCAGCAGAGATCGGACCCGGCAGTTCTTC,CATSRDRTRQFF,TRBV15,.,.,TRBJ2-1
TGTGTCAGCAGCCCTCCAGGGGATGGCTACACCTTC,CVSSPPGDGYTF,TRBV5-5,.,.,TRBJ1-2
TGCAGTGCTCCGAGGACAGGCGAGCAGTACTTC,CSAPRTGEQYF,TRBV20-1,TRBD1,many,TRBJ2-7
TGCAGTGCTAGTCCACCAACTAGCGGGAGTTGGGGTGAGCAGTTCTTC,CSASPPTSGSWGEQFF,TRBV20-1,TRBD2,.,TRBJ2-1
TGCAGTGTGGAGGGGGCAAGCTCCTACAATGAGCAGTTCTTC,CSVEGASSYNEQFF,TRBV20-1,.,.,TRBJ2-1
TGCGCCAGCAGGAGGACTAGCGGGGTGGCAGATACGCAGTATTTT,CASRRTSGVADTQYF,TRBV5-1,TRBD2,.,TRBJ2-3
TGCGCCAGCAGCCCTCACCGGGACTCCAGGGATGAGCAGTTCTTC,CASSPHRDSRDEQFF,TRBV5-1,.,.,TRBJ2-1
TGCGCCAGCAGCTCCGCACCGACAGGGGGTGGAGAGACCCAGTACTTC,CASSSAPTGGGETQYF,TRBV5-1,TRBD1,few,TRBJ2-5
TGTGCCAGCAGTGACCGAGCGGCGAGAGAGACCCAGTACTTC,CASSDRAARETQYF,TRBV6-1,.,few,TRBJ2-5
TGCGGTGCTGACGTAATACAGGGTAATGAGCAGTTCTTC,CGADVIQGNEQFF,TRBV20-1,.,once,TRBJ2-1
TGCAGCGTTTTCTTTGGCAGGAGCTACGAGCAGTACTTC,CSVFFGRSYEQYF,TRBV29-1,.,few,TRBJ2-7
TGCAGCGTTGCAGGGGCAGGTGAGCAGTTCTTC,CSVAGAGEQFF,TRBV29-1,.,few,TRBJ2-1
TGTGCCAGCAGCCAGAACGACAGGGGTGGACAGCCCCAGCATTTT,CASSQNDRGGQPQHF,TRBV3-1,TRBD1,.,TRBJ1-5
TGCAGTGCTACCGATGCAGGGAAAAGGGGCTACACCTTC,CSATDAGKRGYTF,TRBV20-1,.,.,TRBJ1-2
TGCAGCGTTGAAGAGGAAAGAGGATCGGGCTATGGCTACACCTTC,CSVEEERGSGYGYTF,TRBV29-1,.,.,TRBJ1-2
TGTGCCAGCAGCTTAAAAGGACTAGCGGCTACCAATGAGCAGTTCTTC,CASSLKGLAATNEQFF,TRBV7-3,TRBD2,.,TRBJ2-1
TGTGCCAGCAGTGAGGGGTACGGAATTCTTTACAATGAGCAGTTCTTC,CASSEGYGILYNEQFF,TRBV25-1,.,.,TRBJ2-1
TGCGCCAGCAGCTTTCAGGGGTTTGAAGAGACCCAGTACTTC,CASSFQGFEETQYF,TRBV5-1,.,.,TRBJ2-5
TGTGCCAGCAGCTTAACCTTCGGACTAGCGGAAGAGACCCAGTACTTC,CASSLTFGLAEETQYF,TRBV11-2,TRBD2,few,TRBJ2-5
TGTGCCAGCAGCCAAGCGGCTAGCGGTGCAGATACGCAGTATTTT,CASSQAASGADTQYF,TRBV3-1,TRBD2,few,TRBJ2-3
TGTGCCCTAACCCCCACAGCCTACCGACCCCGATGGAAGAAAAACATTCAGTACTTC,CALTPTAYRPRWKKNIQYF,TRBV27,.,.,TRBJ2-4
TGTGCCAGCAGGAACGGACCGATGAACACTGAAGCTTTCTTT,CASRNGPMNTEAFF,TRBV6-1,.,once,TRBJ1-1
TGCAGCGTTATGGGACAGGGGGTTGGCGAGCAGTACTTC,CSVMGQGVGEQYF,TRBV29-1,TRBD1,few,TRBJ2-7
TGTGCCAGCAGTTCCAGCGGGGGCACAGATACGCAGTATTTT,CASSSSGGTDTQYF,TRBV6-5,TRBD2,.,TRBJ2-3
TGTGCCAGCAGTTACTCGGGGACAGGGGGAAAACCAACTATCCAAATGGTGGAGGAGACCCAGTACTTC,CASSYSGTGGKPTIQMVEETQYF,TRBV6-2/TRBV6-3,TRBD1,.,TRBJ2-5